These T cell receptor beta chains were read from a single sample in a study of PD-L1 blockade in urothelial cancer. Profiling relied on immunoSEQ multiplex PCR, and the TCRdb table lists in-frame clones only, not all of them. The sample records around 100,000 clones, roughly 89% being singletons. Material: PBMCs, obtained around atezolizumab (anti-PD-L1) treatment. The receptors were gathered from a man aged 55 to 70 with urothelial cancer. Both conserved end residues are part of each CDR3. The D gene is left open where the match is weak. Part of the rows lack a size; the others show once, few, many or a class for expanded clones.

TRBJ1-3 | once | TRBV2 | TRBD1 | CASSQQGSSGNTIYF | TGTGCCAGCAGCCAACAGGGGAGCTCTGGAAACACCATATATTTT
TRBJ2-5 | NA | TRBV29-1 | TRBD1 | CSVDRGGETQYF | TGCAGCGTGGACAGGGGAGGTGAGACCCAGTACTTC
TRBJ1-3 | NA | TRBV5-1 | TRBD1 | CASSVDRAKGNTIYF | TGCGCCAGCAGCGTGGACAGGGCAAAAGGAAACACCATATATTTT
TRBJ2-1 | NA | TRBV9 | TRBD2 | CASSPLAGVDNEQFF | TGTGCCAGCAGCCCCTTGGCGGGAGTTGATAATGAGCAGTTCTTC
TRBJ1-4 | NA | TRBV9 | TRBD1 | CASSVGTGINEKLFF | TGTGCCAGCAGCGTAGGGACAGGGATTAATGAAAAACTGTTTTTT
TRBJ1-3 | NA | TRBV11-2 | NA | CASSVQGTTGNTIYF | TGTGCCAGCAGCGTACAGGGAACCACTGGAAACACCATATATTTT
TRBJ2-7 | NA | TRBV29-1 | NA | CSVGQQTTYEQYF | TGCAGCGTTGGACAGCAAACCACCTACGAGCAGTACTTC
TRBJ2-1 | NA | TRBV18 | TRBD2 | CASSPPGLAGENEQFF | TGTGCCAGCTCACCACCTGGACTAGCGGGAGAAAATGAGCAGTTCTTC
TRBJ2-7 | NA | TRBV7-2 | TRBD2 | CASSSPGLAGGDEQYF | TGTGCCAGCAGCTCGCCCGGACTAGCGGGGGGAGACGAGCAGTACTTC
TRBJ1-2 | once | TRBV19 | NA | CASSIGTQGYYGYTF | TGTGCCAGTAGTATTGGGACACAGGGCTACTATGGCTACACCTTC
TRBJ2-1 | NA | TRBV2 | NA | CATSWAENNEQFF | TGTGCCACCTCATGGGCAGAAAACAATGAGCAGTTCTTC
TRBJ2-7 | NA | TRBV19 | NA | CASRGRVSYEQYF | TGTGCCAGTAGGGGCAGGGTCTCCTACGAGCAGTACTTC
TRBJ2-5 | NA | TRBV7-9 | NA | CASSPRDTIETQYF | TGTGCCAGCAGCCCTCGGGACACGATAGAGACCCAGTACTTC
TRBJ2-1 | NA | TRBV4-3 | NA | CASSHSGDSQPFEQFF | TGCGCCAGCAGCCACTCGGGGGACTCCCAACCGTTTGAGCAGTTCTTC
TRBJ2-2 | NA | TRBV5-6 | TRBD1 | CASRLQGAGGELFF | TGTGCCAGCAGGCTACAGGGGGCGGGCGGGGAGCTGTTTTTT
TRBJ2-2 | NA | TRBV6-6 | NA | CASSYSFPGSAGELFF | TGTGCCAGCAGTTACTCCTTCCCGGGGTCGGCCGGGGAGCTGTTTTTT
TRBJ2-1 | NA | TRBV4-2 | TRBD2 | CASSHTSGGSYNEQFF | TGTGCCAGCAGCCACACTAGCGGGGGTTCCTACAATGAGCAGTTCTTC
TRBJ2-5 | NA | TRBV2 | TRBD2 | CASIHGLAGGQETQYF | TGTGCCAGCATCCATGGACTAGCGGGGGGCCAAGAGACCCAGTACTTC
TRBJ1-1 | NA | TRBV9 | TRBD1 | CASSREATGIGEAFF | TGTGCCAGCAGCCGAGAAGCGACAGGGATCGGTGAAGCTTTCTTT
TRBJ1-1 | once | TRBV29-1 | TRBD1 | CSYTGQGGDTEAFF | TGCAGCTATACGGGACAGGGGGGTGACACTGAAGCTTTCTTT
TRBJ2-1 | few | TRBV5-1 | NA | CASSLAAQNWFRDEQFF | TGCGCCAGCAGCTTGGCCGCACAGAACTGGTTCCGCGATGAGCAGTTCTTC
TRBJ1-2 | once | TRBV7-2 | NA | CASSQVNYGYTF | TGTGCCAGCAGCCAGGTTAACTATGGCTACACCTTC
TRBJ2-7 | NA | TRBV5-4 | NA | CASSPGDQAYEQYF | TGTGCCAGCAGCCCGGGGGACCAGGCATACGAGCAGTACTTC
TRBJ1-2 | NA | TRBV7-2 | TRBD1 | CASSLAQGARGYTF | TGTGCCAGCAGCTTAGCACAGGGGGCGCGAGGCTACACCTTC
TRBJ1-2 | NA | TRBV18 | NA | CASSPGEVLNGYTF | TGTGCCAGCTCACCCGGAGAGGTTTTGAATGGCTACACCTTC
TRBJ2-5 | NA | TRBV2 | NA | CASSEMRETQYF | TGTGCCAGCAGTGAAATGAGGGAGACCCAGTACTTC